Listed below are T cell receptor beta chains from one sample, sequenced in a study of Ad26.COV2.S vaccination and SARS-CoV-2 variants. Method: immunoSEQ multiplex PCR; TCRdb's copy keeps in-frame clones and lacks some. The sample shows about 350,000 clones, 85% to 90% of them seen only once. Sample: peripheral blood, taken in a trial of Ad26.COV2.S vaccine versus placebo. These receptors all come from a person aged 18 to 59 who received the Ad26.COV2.S COVID-19 vaccine or a placebo. The CDR3 runs from the conserved cysteine through the conserved F or W. The D gene is left open where the match is weak. Only part of the rows carry a size: once, few, many, or a class if the clone is expanded.

D	size	J	V	CDR3	DNA
TRBD1	NA	TRBJ2-1	TRBV2	CASKGTVQYNEQFF	TGTGCCAGCAAGGGGACAGTTCAATACAATGAGCAGTTCTTC
NA	few	TRBJ1-2	TRBV3-1/TRBV3-2	CASSQDPRDANYGYTF	TGTGCCAGCAGCCAAGATCCTCGGGACGCTAACTATGGCTACACCTTC
TRBD1	NA	TRBJ2-7	TRBV7-2	CASSGDRGLEQYF	TGTGCCAGCAGCGGGGACAGGGGGCTCGAGCAGTACTTC
NA	NA	TRBJ2-3	TRBV13	CASSLLKWSTDTQYF	TGTGCCAGCAGCTTACTAAAGTGGAGTACAGATACGCAGTATTTT
NA	NA	TRBJ2-1	TRBV15	CATSQRDYDEQFF	TGTGCCACCAGCCAAAGAGACTACGATGAGCAGTTCTTC
TRBD2	NA	TRBJ2-7	TRBV27	CASSSLAGGTYEQYF	TGTGCCAGCAGTTCTCTAGCGGGAGGGACCTACGAGCAGTACTTC
TRBD2	NA	TRBJ2-7	TRBV14	CASSPRGSSYEQYF	TGTGCCAGCAGCCCGCGGGGGTCCTCCTACGAGCAGTACTTC
NA	once	TRBJ2-7	TRBV28	CASRGGPLNGRYEQYF	TGTGCCAGCAGGGGCGGTCCCCTTAATGGTCGCTACGAGCAGTACTTC
NA	NA	TRBJ2-7	TRBV29-1	CSGGNYYEQYF	TGCAGCGGGGGTAACTACTACGAGCAGTACTTC
NA	NA	TRBJ2-2	TRBV7-6	CASSSGTASTGELFF	TGTGCCAGCAGCTCCGGGACGGCCAGCACCGGGGAGCTGTTTTTT
TRBD2	NA	TRBJ2-3	TRBV2	CASSELAGGSDTQYF	TGTGCCAGCAGTGAACTAGCGGGGGGGTCAGATACGCAGTATTTT
NA	NA	TRBJ1-2	TRBV3-1/TRBV3-2	CASSRLDKGYGYTF	TGTGCCAGCAGCCGATTAGACAAGGGCTATGGCTACACCTTC
NA	NA	TRBJ2-1	TRBV6-5	CASTIRDNGSPPFF	TGTGCCAGCACAATACGCGATAACGGCTCCCCGCCGTTCTTC
NA	NA	TRBJ1-2	TRBV13	CASSLSGTPGIYGYTF	TGTGCCAGCAGCTTATCCGGGACACCGGGGATCTATGGCTACACCTTC
TRBD1	NA	TRBJ2-2	TRBV30	CAWSPTNRGNTGELFF	TGTGCCTGGAGCCCAACTAACAGGGGAAACACCGGGGAGCTGTTTTTT
NA	NA	TRBJ2-1	TRBV27	CASSLYRENEQFF	TGTGCCAGCAGTTTATACAGGGAAAATGAGCAGTTCTTC
NA	NA	TRBJ1-1	TRBV27	CASSLSGGRTEAFF	TGTGCCAGCAGTTTATCGGGGGGTCGGACTGAAGCTTTCTTT
NA	NA	TRBJ2-6	TRBV19	CASTFGSGANVLTF	TGTGCCAGTACCTTCGGATCTGGGGCCAACGTCCTGACTTTC
NA	NA	TRBJ2-7	TRBV29-1	CSVLTAVSYEQYF	TGCAGCGTTCTTACGGCGGTCTCCTACGAGCAGTACTTC
NA	NA	TRBJ1-5	TRBV5-5	CASSLAGNQPQHF	TGTGCCAGCAGCTTGGCAGGCAATCAGCCCCAGCATTTT
NA	NA	TRBJ1-6	TRBV7-2	CASTKERGNSPLHF	TGTGCCAGCACTAAGGAGCGGGGAAATTCACCCCTCCACTTT
NA	NA	TRBJ2-7	TRBV7-2	CASSFGGRWRSYEQYF	TGTGCCAGCAGCTTCGGTGGCAGGTGGAGATCCTACGAGCAGTACTTC
TRBD2	once	TRBJ2-1	TRBV24-1	CATSDSGTSGSSEQFF	TGTGCCACCAGTGATTCCGGGACTAGCGGGAGTAGTGAGCAGTTCTTC
TRBD1	once	TRBJ2-2	TRBV30	CAWSGPFFAGGMNTGELFF	TGTGCCTGGAGTGGCCCCTTCTTTGCAGGGGGAATGAACACCGGGGAGCTGTTTTTT